This is a list of T cell receptor beta chains from one sample in a study of blood T cell repertoires in COVID-19. The method was immunoSEQ multiplex PCR; TCRdb's version includes in-frame clones alone and lacks a portion of them. The top ten hold over 8.5% of the sample, which has around 20,000 clones, roughly 89% seen once. Material: peripheral blood. These receptors came from a human donor in a cohort sampled during active COVID-19. CDR3s leave out the opening cysteine and the closing phenylalanine or tryptophan.

j_gene: TRBJ1-5
v_gene: TRBV4-1
CDR3aa: ASSQEFRVDQPQH

j_gene: TRBJ2-1
v_gene: TRBV9
CDR3aa: ASSVAAGNEQF

j_gene: TRBJ1-4
v_gene: TRBV5-3
CDR3aa: ARSKDRIATNEKLF

j_gene: TRBJ2-5
v_gene: TRBV19
CDR3aa: ASSPTAAQETQY

j_gene: TRBJ2-3
v_gene: TRBV6-4
CDR3aa: ASSGTGGTDTQY

j_gene: TRBJ1-5
v_gene: TRBV27
CDR3aa: ASSTQGGSQPQH

j_gene: TRBJ2-2
v_gene: TRBV10-2
CDR3aa: ASNGRAGETGELF

j_gene: TRBJ1-1
v_gene: TRBV11-1
CDR3aa: ASSSSGTKNTEAF

j_gene: TRBJ1-1
v_gene: TRBV18
CDR3aa: ASSPPGQGNTEAF

j_gene: TRBJ2-6
v_gene: TRBV24-1
CDR3aa: ATSDLPRQGSSGANVLT

j_gene: TRBJ1-5
v_gene: TRBV5-5
CDR3aa: ASSPVVANQPQH

j_gene: TRBJ1-3
v_gene: TRBV11-2
CDR3aa: ASSLIPGGLGSGNTIY

j_gene: TRBJ2-7
v_gene: TRBV6-6
CDR3aa: ASSPTDRGMAEQY

j_gene: TRBJ1-1
v_gene: TRBV28
CDR3aa: ASSLEGGEAF

j_gene: TRBJ1-3
v_gene: TRBV3-1/TRBV3-2
CDR3aa: ASSPRTGGSSGNTIY

j_gene: TRBJ2-1
v_gene: TRBV19
CDR3aa: ASSSAGGVGNEQF

j_gene: TRBJ2-7
v_gene: TRBV9
CDR3aa: ASSPNPLNSYEQY

j_gene: TRBJ2-3
v_gene: TRBV6-2/TRBV6-3
CDR3aa: ASSYNRLYPRSDTQY

j_gene: TRBJ2-2
v_gene: TRBV5-5
CDR3aa: ASSLRSGRSTGELF

j_gene: TRBJ2-1
v_gene: TRBV14
CDR3aa: ASSHWTGVDNEQF

j_gene: TRBJ2-3
v_gene: TRBV10-2
CDR3aa: ASNPWGETEPTQY

j_gene: TRBJ2-2
v_gene: TRBV5-4
CDR3aa: ASSSRVAGGFKNTGELF

j_gene: TRBJ2-7
v_gene: TRBV6-2/TRBV6-3
CDR3aa: ASSSPVTGTGPGGDEQY

j_gene: TRBJ2-1
v_gene: TRBV27
CDR3aa: ASRSMESYNEQF

j_gene: TRBJ2-2
v_gene: TRBV5-1
CDR3aa: ASSWGTSGSSGELF

j_gene: TRBJ2-7
v_gene: TRBV28
CDR3aa: ASAPGGAARVNEQY

j_gene: TRBJ2-7
v_gene: TRBV19
CDR3aa: ASSDGGGSPRQQY

j_gene: TRBJ2-6
v_gene: TRBV5-4
CDR3aa: ASSPNWALGSGANVLT

j_gene: TRBJ2-7
v_gene: TRBV6-5
CDR3aa: ASSYPGSYEQY